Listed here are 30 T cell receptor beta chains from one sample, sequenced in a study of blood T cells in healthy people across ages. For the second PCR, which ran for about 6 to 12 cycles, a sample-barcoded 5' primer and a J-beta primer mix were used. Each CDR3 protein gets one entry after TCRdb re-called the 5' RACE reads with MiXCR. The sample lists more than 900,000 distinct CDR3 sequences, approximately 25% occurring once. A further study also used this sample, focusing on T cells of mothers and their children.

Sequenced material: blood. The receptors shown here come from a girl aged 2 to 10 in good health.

The CDR3 sequence is CASSPSPRDHRGDNEQFF. The CDR3, as DNA: TGTGCCAGCAGCCCCTCCCCCCGCGACCACCGAGGCGACAATGAGCAGTTCTTC. The rearrangement links TRBV7-3 to TRBJ2-1; D ambiguous. The germline gives CDR1 SGHTA, CDR2 FQGTGA. Trimming shortened V by 5 bases and J by 5 bases, and 25 bases separated the two germline ends. This CDR3 has 18 residues.

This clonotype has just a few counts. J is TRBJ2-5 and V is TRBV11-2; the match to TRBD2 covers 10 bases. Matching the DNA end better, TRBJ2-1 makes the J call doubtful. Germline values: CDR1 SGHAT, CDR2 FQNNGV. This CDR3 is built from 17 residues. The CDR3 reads CASSLWLAGDSRNEQFF. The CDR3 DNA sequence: TGTGCCAGCAGCTTATGGCTAGCGGGAGATTCCCGCAATGAGCAGTTCTTC.

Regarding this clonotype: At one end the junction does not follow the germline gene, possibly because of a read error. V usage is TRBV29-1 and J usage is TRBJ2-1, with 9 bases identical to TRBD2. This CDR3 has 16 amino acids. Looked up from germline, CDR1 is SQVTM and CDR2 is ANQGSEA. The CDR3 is CSVVGGRAPSYNEQFF. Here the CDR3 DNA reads TGTAGCGTTGTGGGCGGGAGGGCCCCCTCCTACAATGAGCAGTTCTTC.

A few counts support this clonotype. DNA for the CDR3: TGTGCCAGCAGCCTGACAGGGGAAGTTCAGCCCCAGCATTTT. Residues: CASSLTGEVQPQHF. This chain connects TRBV12-3 or TRBV12-4 to TRBJ1-5, with 8 bases identical to TRBD1. This CDR3 contains 14 residues. J lost 6 bases, V lost 6 bases, and 7 bases had no gene match.

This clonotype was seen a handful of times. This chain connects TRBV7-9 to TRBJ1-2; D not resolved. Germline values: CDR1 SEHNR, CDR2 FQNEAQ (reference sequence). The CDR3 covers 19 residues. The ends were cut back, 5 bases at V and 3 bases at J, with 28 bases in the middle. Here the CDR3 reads CASSPRLNRSKTRDYGYTF. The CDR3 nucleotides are TGTGCCAGCAGCCCCAGGTTGAACCGAAGCAAAACGCGGGACTATGGCTACACCTTC.

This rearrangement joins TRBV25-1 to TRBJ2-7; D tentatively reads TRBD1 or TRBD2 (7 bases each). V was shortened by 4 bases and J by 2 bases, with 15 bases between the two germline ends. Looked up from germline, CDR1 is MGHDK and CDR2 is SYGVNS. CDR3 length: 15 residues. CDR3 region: CASSVTQGGPYEQYF. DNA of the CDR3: TGTGCCAGCAGTGTGACGCAGGGGGGGCCCTACGAGCAGTACTTC.

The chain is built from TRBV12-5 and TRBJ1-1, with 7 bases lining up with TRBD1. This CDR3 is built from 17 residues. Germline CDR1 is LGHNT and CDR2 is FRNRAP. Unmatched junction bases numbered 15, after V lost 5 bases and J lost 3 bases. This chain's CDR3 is CASGAASKTGTDTEAFF. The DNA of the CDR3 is TGTGCTAGTGGTGCGGCCTCAAAGACAGGGACGGACACTGAAGCTTTCTTT.

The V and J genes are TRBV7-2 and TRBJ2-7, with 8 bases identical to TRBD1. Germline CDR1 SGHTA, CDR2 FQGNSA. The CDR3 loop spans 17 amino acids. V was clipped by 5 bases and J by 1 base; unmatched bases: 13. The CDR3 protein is CASSLDIQGDWSYEQYF. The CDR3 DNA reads TGTGCCAGCAGCCTCGATATACAGGGGGATTGGTCCTACGAGCAGTACTTC.

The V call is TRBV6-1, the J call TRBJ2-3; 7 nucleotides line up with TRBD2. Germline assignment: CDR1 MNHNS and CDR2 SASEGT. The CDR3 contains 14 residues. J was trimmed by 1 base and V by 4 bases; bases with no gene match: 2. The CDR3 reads CASSVTSGTDTQYF. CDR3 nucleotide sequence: TGTGCCAGCAGTGTAACTAGCGGCACAGATACGCAGTATTTT.

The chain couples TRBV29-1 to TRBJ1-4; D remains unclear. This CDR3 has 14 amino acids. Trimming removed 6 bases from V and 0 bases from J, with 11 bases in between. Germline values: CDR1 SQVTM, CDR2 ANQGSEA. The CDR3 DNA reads TGCAGCGTCCTCGGACCTGCAACTAATGAAAAACTGTTTTTT. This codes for CSVLGPATNEKLFF.

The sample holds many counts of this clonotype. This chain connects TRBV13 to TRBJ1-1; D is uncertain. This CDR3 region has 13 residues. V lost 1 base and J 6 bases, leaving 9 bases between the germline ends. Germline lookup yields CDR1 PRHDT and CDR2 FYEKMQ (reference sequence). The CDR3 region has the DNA TGTGCCAGCAGCTTAGCAGCGGGCTCTGAAGCTTTCTTT. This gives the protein CASSLAAGSEAFF.

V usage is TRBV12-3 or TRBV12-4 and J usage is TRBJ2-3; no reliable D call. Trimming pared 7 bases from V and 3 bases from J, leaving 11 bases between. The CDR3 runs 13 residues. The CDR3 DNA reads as TGTGCCAGCACTTTCTCGCCTACAGATACGCAGTATTTT. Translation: CASTFSPTDTQYF.

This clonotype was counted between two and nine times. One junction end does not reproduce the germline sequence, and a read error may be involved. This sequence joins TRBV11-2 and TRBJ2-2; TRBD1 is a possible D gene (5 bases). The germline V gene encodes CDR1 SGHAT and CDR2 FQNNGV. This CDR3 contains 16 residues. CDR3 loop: CASRIIRKGNAGELFF. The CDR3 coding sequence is TGTGCCAGCCGCATAATCCGGAAGGGGAACGCCGGGGAGCTGTTTTTT.

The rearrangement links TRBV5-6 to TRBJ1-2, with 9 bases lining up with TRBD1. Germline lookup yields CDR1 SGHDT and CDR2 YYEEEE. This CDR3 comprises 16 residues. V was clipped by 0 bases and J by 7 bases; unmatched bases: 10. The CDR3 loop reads CASSLGSGQGLGGYTF. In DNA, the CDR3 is TGTGCCAGCAGCTTGGGATCGGGACAGGGACTGGGTGGCTACACCTTC.

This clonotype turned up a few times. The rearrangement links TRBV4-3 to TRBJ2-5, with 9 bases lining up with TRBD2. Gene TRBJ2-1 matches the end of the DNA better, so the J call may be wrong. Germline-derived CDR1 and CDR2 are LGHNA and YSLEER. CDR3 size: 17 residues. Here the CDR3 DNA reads TGCGCCAGCAGCCAAGAGCTCTCTCTAGCGGGGTGGAATGAGCAGTTCTTC. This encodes CASSQELSLAGWNEQFF.

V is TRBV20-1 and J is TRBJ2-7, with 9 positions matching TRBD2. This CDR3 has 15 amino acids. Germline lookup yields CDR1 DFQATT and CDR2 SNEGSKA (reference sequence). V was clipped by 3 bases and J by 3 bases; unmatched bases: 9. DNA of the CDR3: TGCAGTGCTAGGCCTCCGGGACTAGCCGGCTACGAGCAGTACTTC. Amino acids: CSARPPGLAGYEQYF.

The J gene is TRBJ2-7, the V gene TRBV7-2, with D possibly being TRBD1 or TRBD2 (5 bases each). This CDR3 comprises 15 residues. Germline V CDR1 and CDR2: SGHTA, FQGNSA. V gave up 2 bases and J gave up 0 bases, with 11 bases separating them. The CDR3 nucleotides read TGTGCCAGCAGCTTATACAGGAGGAGCTCCTACGAGCAGTACTTC. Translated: CASSLYRRSSYEQYF.

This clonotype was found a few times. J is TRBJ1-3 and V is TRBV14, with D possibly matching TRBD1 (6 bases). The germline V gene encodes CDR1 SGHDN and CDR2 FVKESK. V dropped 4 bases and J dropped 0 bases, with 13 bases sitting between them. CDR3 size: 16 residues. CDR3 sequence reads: CASSPRGLTSGNTIYF. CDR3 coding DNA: TGTGCCAGCAGCCCCCGGGGGCTGACCTCTGGAAACACCATATATTTT. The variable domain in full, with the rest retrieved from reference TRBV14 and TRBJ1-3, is EAGVTQFPSHSVIEKGQTVTLRCDPISGHDNLYWYRRVMGKEIKFLLHFVKESKQDESGMPNNRFLAERTGGTYSTLKVQPAELEDSGVYFCASSPRGLTSGNTIYFGEGSWLTVV.

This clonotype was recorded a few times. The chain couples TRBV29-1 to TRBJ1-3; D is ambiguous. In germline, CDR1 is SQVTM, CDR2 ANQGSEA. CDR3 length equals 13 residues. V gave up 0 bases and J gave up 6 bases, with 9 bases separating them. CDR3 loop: CSVEDPGINTIYF. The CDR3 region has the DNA TGCAGCGTTGAAGACCCCGGGATAAACACCATATATTTT.

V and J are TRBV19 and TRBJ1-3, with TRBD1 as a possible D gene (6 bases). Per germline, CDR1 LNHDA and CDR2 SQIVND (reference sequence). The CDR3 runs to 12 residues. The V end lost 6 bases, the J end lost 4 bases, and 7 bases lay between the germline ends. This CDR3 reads CASRGAGNTIYF. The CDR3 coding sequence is TGTGCCAGTAGGGGGGCGGGAAACACCATATATTTT.

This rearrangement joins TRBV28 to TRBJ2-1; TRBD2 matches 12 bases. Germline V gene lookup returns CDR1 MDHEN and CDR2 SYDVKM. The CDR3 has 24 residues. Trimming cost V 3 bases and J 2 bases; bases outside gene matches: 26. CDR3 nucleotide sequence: TGTGCCAGCAGTTTCGCCGACAATGCTGACGTGGGTGTGGCTAGCGGGGGGGCCTACAATGAGCAGTTCTTC. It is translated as CASSFADNADVGVASGGAYNEQFF.

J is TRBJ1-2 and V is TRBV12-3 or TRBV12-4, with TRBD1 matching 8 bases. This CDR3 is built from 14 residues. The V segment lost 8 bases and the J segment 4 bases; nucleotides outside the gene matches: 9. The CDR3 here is CASGPPGGSYGYTF. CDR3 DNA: TGTGCCAGCGGCCCACCAGGGGGCAGCTATGGCTACACCTTC.

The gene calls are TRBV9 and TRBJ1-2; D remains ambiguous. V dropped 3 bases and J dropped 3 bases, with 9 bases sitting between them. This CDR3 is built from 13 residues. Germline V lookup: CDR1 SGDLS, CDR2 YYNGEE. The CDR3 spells CASSATVDYGYTF. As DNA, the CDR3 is TGTGCCAGCAGCGCGACCGTGGACTATGGCTACACCTTC.

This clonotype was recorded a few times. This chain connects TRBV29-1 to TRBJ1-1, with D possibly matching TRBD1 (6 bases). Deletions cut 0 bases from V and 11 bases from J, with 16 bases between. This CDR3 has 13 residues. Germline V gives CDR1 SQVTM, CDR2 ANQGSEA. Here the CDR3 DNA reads TGCAGCGTTGAAGATCTTCTAGACAGGCGGGCTTTCTTT. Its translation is CSVEDLLDRRAFF.

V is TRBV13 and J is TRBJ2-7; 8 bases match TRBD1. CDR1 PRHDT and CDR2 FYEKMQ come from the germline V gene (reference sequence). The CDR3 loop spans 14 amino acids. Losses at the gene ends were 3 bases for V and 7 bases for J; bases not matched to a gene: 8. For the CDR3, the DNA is TGTGCCAGCAGCTTCCGGGACAGGCCAGGGGAGCAGTACTTC. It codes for CASSFRDRPGEQYF.

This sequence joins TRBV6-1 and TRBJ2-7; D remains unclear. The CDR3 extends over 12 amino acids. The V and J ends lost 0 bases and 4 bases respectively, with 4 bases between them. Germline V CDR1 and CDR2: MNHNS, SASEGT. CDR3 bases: TGTGCCAGCAGTGAAGCGTGGTACGAGCAGTACTTC. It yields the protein CASSEAWYEQYF.

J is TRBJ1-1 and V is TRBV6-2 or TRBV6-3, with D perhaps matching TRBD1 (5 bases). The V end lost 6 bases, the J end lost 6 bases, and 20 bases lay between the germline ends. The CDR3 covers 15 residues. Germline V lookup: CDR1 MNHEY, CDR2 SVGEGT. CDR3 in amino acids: CASRYRPGTGPEAFF. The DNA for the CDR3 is TGTGCCAGCAGGTATCGACCAGGTACAGGCCCTGAAGCTTTCTTT.

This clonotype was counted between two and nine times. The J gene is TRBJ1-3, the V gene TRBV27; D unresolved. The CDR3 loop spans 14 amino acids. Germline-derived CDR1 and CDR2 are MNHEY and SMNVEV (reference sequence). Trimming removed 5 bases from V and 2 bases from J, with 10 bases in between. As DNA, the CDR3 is TGTGCCAGCAGTCCCCTTAGTCCTGGAAACACCATATATTTT. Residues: CASSPLSPGNTIYF.

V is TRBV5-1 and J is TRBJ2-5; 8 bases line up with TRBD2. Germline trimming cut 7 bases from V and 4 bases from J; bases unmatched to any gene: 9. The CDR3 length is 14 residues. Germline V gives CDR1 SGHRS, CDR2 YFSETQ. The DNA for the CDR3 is TGCGCCAGCGGCCCGGGAGGGCCCACAGAGACCCAGTACTTC. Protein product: CASGPGGPTETQYF.

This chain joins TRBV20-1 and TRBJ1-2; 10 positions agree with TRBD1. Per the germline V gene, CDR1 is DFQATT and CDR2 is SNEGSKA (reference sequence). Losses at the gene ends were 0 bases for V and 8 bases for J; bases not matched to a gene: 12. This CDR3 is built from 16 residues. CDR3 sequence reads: CSAREGTGVQMDGYTF. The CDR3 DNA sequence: TGCAGTGCTAGAGAGGGGACAGGGGTACAAATGGACGGCTACACCTTC.